A single sample gave rise to the 16 T cell receptor beta chains below, sequenced in a study of T-cell memory formation after mild COVID-19. TCRdb fed the 5' RACE reads into MiXCR, producing one record per CDR3 protein. The sample has about 440,000 distinct CDR3 sequences; 20% are singletons. Sample: PBMCs or a T cell subset sorted from them (not recorded which). The receptors were gathered from an adult woman who had mild COVID-19 (a few samples of this study predate the infection). Cell type and time point are not known.

This chain uses TRBV28 with TRBJ2-7; TRBD1 aligns across 7 bases. Germline CDR1 is MDHEN and CDR2 is SYDVKM. There are 15 residues in the CDR3. The V gene end was trimmed by 6 bases and the J gene end by 2 bases; junction bases not matched to a gene: 10. This CDR3 reads CASSSDRAATYEQYF. CDR3 nucleotide sequence: TGTGCCAGCAGCTCTGACAGGGCCGCCACCTACGAGCAGTACTTC.

This clonotype has only a few counts. The chain uses TRBV7-2 and TRBJ2-1, with D possibly TRBD1 on 7 matching bases. V was trimmed by 5 bases and J by 12 bases, leaving 23 bases between them. This CDR3 region has 15 residues. Germline V gene sequence: CDR1 SGHTA, CDR2 FQGNSA. The CDR3, as DNA: TGTGCCAGCAGCCCCCGGGGCAGGGGGGCGCTTGGGCAGTTCTTC. Its translation is CASSPRGRGALGQFF.

V and J are TRBV20-1 and TRBJ1-5, with 10 bases fitting TRBD1. V shed 1 base and J 0 bases; nucleotides not matched to a gene: 9. Germline CDR1 reads DFQATT; CDR2 reads SNEGSKA (reference sequence). The CDR3 spans 18 residues. DNA of the CDR3: TGCAGTGCTAGAGCCACCGGGACAGGGGCATATAGCAATCAGCCCCAGCATTTT. It is translated as CSARATGTGAYSNQPQHF.

The table lists this clonotype with a few counts. The chain employs TRBV5-8 and TRBJ2-1; TRBD2 matches at 15 bases. This CDR3 has 15 amino acids. CDR1 SGHTS and CDR2 YDEGEE come from the germline V gene. The V segment lost 3 bases and the J segment 9 bases; nucleotides outside the gene matches: 4. DNA for the CDR3: TGTGCCAGCAGCTCTCGGACTAGCGGGAGGGGTGAGCAGTTCTTC. Translation gives CASSSRTSGRGEQFF. The full variable domain, rest sourced from reference TRBV5-8 and TRBJ2-1, is EAGVTQSPTHLIKTRGQQATLRCSPISGHTSVYWYQQALGLGLQFLLWYDEGEERNRGNFPPRFSGRQFPNYSSELNVNALELEDSALYLCASSSRTSGRGEQFFGPGTRLTVL.

In this sample, this clonotype turned up a few times. This sequence joins TRBV20-1 and TRBJ2-3; 9 nucleotides align to TRBD2. This CDR3 has 16 amino acids. Losses at the gene ends were 1 base for V and 3 bases for J; bases not matched to a gene: 8. CDR1 is DFQATT, CDR2 SNEGSKA, per germline (reference sequence). CDR3 region: CSARATASGETDTQYF. The CDR3 bases are TGCAGTGCTAGAGCTACGGCTAGCGGGGAAACAGATACGCAGTATTTT.

There are many counts of this clonotype. The chain recombines TRBV24-1 with TRBJ2-2, with 12 bases matching TRBD2. CDR1 KGHDR and CDR2 SFDVKD come from the germline V gene. The CDR3 is 15 residues long. V gave up 7 bases and J gave up 9 bases; unmatched junction bases: 8. CDR3 DNA: TGTGCCACCAGCGGGACTAGCGGGCCACGGAGGGAGCTGTTTTTT. Amino acids: CATSGTSGPRRELFF.

The chain carries TRBV10-3 and TRBJ1-2, with TRBD1 identical over 8 bases. The J segment lost 8 bases and the V segment lost 3 bases, leaving 5 bases of the junction unmatched. The CDR3 runs 13 residues. CDR1 and CDR2 (germline): ENHRY, SYGVKD. The CDR3 region has the DNA TGTGCCATCAGTGAAGGCAGGGGGCAAGGCTACACCTTC. As protein: CAISEGRGQGYTF.

The chain couples TRBV29-1 to TRBJ1-1; a weak D match, TRBD1 (5 bases). Trimming cost V 6 bases and J 3 bases, with 14 bases left between them. Germline CDR1 is SQVTM and CDR2 is ANQGSEA. The CDR3 loop spans 13 amino acids. CDR3 nucleotides: TGCAGCGTCCTGACGCGGGGGTACACTGAAGCTTTCTTT. Translating it yields CSVLTRGYTEAFF.

V and J are TRBV14 and TRBJ1-1; 9 nucleotides line up with TRBD1. The CDR3 is 17 amino acids. Losses at the gene ends were 0 bases for V and 1 base for J; bases not matched to a gene: 6. Per germline, CDR1 SGHDN and CDR2 FVKESK. Here the CDR3 reads CASSQDYGTGTNTEAFF. Here the CDR3 DNA reads TGTGCCAGCAGCCAAGATTATGGGACAGGGACGAACACTGAAGCTTTCTTT. Complete variable domain (other parts from reference TRBV14 and TRBJ1-1): EAGVTQFPSHSVIEKGQTVTLRCDPISGHDNLYWYRRVMGKEIKFLLHFVKESKQDESGMPNNRFLAERTGGTYSTLKVQPAELEDSGVYFCASSQDYGTGTNTEAFFGQGTRLTVV.

The V call is TRBV9, the J call TRBJ1-2, with D perhaps TRBD1 (5 bases). The CDR3 is 12 amino acids. Trimming took off 3 bases at V and 7 bases at J, with 10 bases between the two ends. Looked up from germline, CDR1 is SGDLS and CDR2 is YYNGEE. CDR3 loop: CASSGGGSGYTF. CDR3 DNA: TGTGCCAGCAGCGGTGGGGGGAGTGGCTACACCTTC.

V is TRBV5-1 and J is TRBJ1-1; 7 bases agree with TRBD1. V trimming: 1 base; J trimming: 4 bases; junction bases outside the gene matches: 7. There are 15 residues in the CDR3. Germline CDR1 is SGHRS and CDR2 is YFSETQ. CDR3: CASSLSHRGSTEAFF. CDR3 DNA: TGCGCCAGCAGCTTGTCGCACAGGGGCTCCACTGAAGCTTTCTTT.

This clonotype showed up just a few times. Mismatch with germline at one junction end may stem from a read error. The V call is TRBV2, the J call TRBJ2-1; 10 positions agree with TRBD1. The CDR3 is made up of 13 amino acids. In germline, CDR1 is SNHLY, CDR2 FYNNEI. CDR3 residues: CACRTGGYNEQFF. The CDR3 nucleotides read TGTGCCTGCAGGACAGGGGGCTACAATGAGCAGTTCTTC.

The chain carries TRBV7-8 and TRBJ2-7; possibly TRBD2 for D (6 bases). The CDR3 spans 14 residues. CDR1 is SGHVS and CDR2 is FQNEAQ in the germline V gene. Trimming removed 5 bases from V and 4 bases from J, with 15 bases in between. CDR3 protein: CASSQFLGGYEQYF. The CDR3 DNA sequence: TGTGCCAGCAGCCAATTCCTCGGGGGATACGAGCAGTACTTC.

In its sample, this clonotype was seen a few times. This chain connects TRBV7-9 to TRBJ2-7; no clear D gene. V was cut by 5 bases and J by 5 bases, with 7 bases left in between. Per the germline V gene, CDR1 is SEHNR and CDR2 is FQNEAQ (reference sequence). The length of the CDR3 is 11 residues. The CDR3 spells CASSGKDEQYF. In DNA, the CDR3 is TGTGCCAGCAGCGGAAAGGACGAGCAGTACTTC.

A word on this clonotype: A read error may produce the germline difference seen at one junction end. The chain recombines TRBV12-3 or TRBV12-4 with TRBJ2-1; 8 bases line up with TRBD1. The CDR3 length is 12 residues. CDR3 nucleotides: TGTGCCAGCAGTTTAATTGGGACAGGCCTATCCTTC. Amino acid sequence: CASSLIGTGLSF.

The chain couples TRBV20-1 to TRBJ1-2; no clear D gene. The CDR3 length is 12 residues. Looked up from germline, CDR1 is DFQATT and CDR2 is SNEGSKA (reference sequence). V was shortened by 6 bases and J by 2 bases, with 10 bases between the two germline ends. The CDR3 loop reads CSASKDNYGYTF. CDR3 DNA sequence: TGCAGTGCCTCGAAGGACAACTATGGCTACACCTTC.